This T cell receptor beta chain comes out of a study of cytomegalovirus exposure and HLA in healthy donors. Overall study: Within an early data release were about 85 million unique TCRs drawn from HLA-typed donors. General study findings and limits: Through in vitro validation, three CMV-associated chains were shown to be specific for CMV antigens. Some V segments, including TRBV6-2 and TRBV6-3, were excluded as indistinguishable. TCR beta V- and J-gene trimming was later associated with a missense DCLRE1C variant.

In regard to this clone: Its antigen is still unknown.

The ends were cut back, 3 bases at V and 1 base at J, with 7 bases in the middle. The CDR3 has 15 amino acids. The V gene's germline CDR1 is MDHEN and CDR2 SYDVKM. The PCR employed 60 Vbeta primers together with 13 Jbeta primers. TCRdb's copy holds only in-frame clones and misses some; the assay was immunoSEQ multiplex PCR. Of around 40,000 clones listed, 70% to 80% are singletons. This TCR was sampled from a man aged 25-45 years in good health and CMV-seronegative. This chain uses TRBV28 with TRBJ2-6, with no clear D. Sequencing was carried out using PBMCs. CDR3 DNA: TGTGCCAGCAGTTTTCGGAGATCTGGGGCCAACGTCCTGACTTTC. Translation: CASSFRRSGANVLTF. Using reference TRBV28 and TRBJ2-6 for the parts outside the CDR3, the full variable domain is DVKVTQSSRYLVKRTGEKVFLECVQDMDHENMFWYRQDPGLGLRLIYFSYDVKMKEKGDIPEGYSVSREKKERFSLILESASTNQTSMYLCASSFRRSGANVLTFGAGSRLTVL.